This entry lists 30 T cell receptor beta chains sequenced from one sample in a study of blood T cell repertoires in COVID-19. Assay: immunoSEQ multiplex PCR; the TCRdb copy retains only in-frame clones and omits some. Among about 170,000 clones listed, around 83% were seen once. What was sequenced was PBMCs or T cells enriched from blood (not recorded which). These receptors all come from a woman between 45 and 65 years old in a cohort exposed to, infected with or recovered from COVID-19 (not recorded which).

The chain uses TRBV25-1 and TRBJ1-4; D may be TRBD1 (6 bases). The germline CDR1 and CDR2 sequences are MGHDK and SYGVNS. This CDR3 region has 17 residues. Trimming removed 2 bases from V and 3 bases from J, with 16 bases in between. The CDR3 spells CASSELRVEGANEKLFF. In nucleotides, the CDR3 is TGTGCCAGCAGTGAACTAAGGGTCGAGGGGGCTAATGAAAAACTGTTTTTT.

This chain uses TRBV5-6 with TRBJ1-2; 11 bases are shared with TRBD1. V was pared by 4 bases and J by 7 bases, with 12 bases of the junction left unmatched. The CDR3 runs 16 residues. Germline V lookup: CDR1 SGHDT, CDR2 YYEEEE. As DNA, the CDR3 is TGTGCCAGCAGCCGCCCCGGACAGGGGGCGCACGGTGGCTACACCTTC. Its translation is CASSRPGQGAHGGYTF. Full variable domain (outside the CDR3, taken from reference TRBV5-6 and TRBJ1-2): DAGVTQSPTHLIKTRGQQVTLRCSPKSGHDTVSWYQQALGQGPQFIFQYYEEEERQRGNFPDRFSGHQFPNYSSELNVNALLLGDSALYLCASSRPGQGAHGGYTFGSGTRLTVV.

Comments on this clone: A read error may produce the germline difference seen at one junction end. The chain combines TRBV2 with TRBJ1-5, with D possibly TRBD1 on 5 matching bases. The CDR3 is 14 residues long. Germline assignment: CDR1 SNHLY and CDR2 FYNNEI. The CDR3 spells CASREGLSNQPQHF. CDR3 bases: TGTGCAAGCAGGGAGGGGCTGAGTAATCAGCCCCAGCATTTT.

This clone was counted between two and nine times. The V gene is TRBV6-5, the J gene TRBJ1-2; a possible D gene is TRBD1 (5 bases). V lost 2 bases to trimming and J lost 2 bases, with 12 bases between them. Germline V gene sequence: CDR1 MNHEY, CDR2 SVGAGI. The CDR3 is 15 amino acids. CDR3 sequence reads: CASSYVQGGNYGYTF. CDR3 sequence (DNA): TGTGCCAGCAGTTACGTCCAGGGAGGAAACTATGGCTACACCTTC.

V usage is TRBV28 and J usage is TRBJ1-2; D remains ambiguous. The CDR3 spans 14 residues. In germline, CDR1 is MDHEN, CDR2 SYDVKM. Trimming removed 6 bases from V and 4 bases from J, with 15 bases in between. The CDR3 is CASSNRHSSYGYTF. The CDR3 DNA sequence: TGTGCCAGCAGCAACCGACACTCCTCCTATGGCTACACCTTC.

The rearrangement links TRBV30 to TRBJ2-1; no definite D call. The CDR3 has 11 residues. Germline V gives CDR1 GTSNPN, CDR2 SVGIG (reference sequence). V gave up 4 bases and J gave up 10 bases, with 11 bases separating them. CDR3 sequence reads: CAWIASREQFF. The CDR3, as DNA: TGTGCCTGGATAGCTAGTCGCGAGCAGTTCTTC.

V is TRBV3-1 (or the pseudogene TRBV3-2) and J is TRBJ1-2; the match to TRBD1 covers 7 bases. The junction had 5 bases not matched to a gene; V was cut back by 4 bases and J by 3 bases. CDR1 LGHDT and CDR2 YNNKEL come from the germline V gene (reference sequence). This CDR3 is 14 amino acids long. DNA of the CDR3: TGTGCCAGCAGCCGGGGGGACAGAGACTATGGCTACACCTTC. Its translation is CASSRGDRDYGYTF.

CDR3 loop: CASSGGGASEAFF. CDR3 nucleotides: TGTGCCAGCAGTGGGGGAGGGGCCTCTGAAGCTTTCTTT. V is TRBV25-1 and J is TRBJ1-1, with a tentative D call TRBD1 (5 bases). CDR3 length: 13 amino acids. Germline-derived CDR1 and CDR2 are MGHDK and SYGVNS. Trimming removed 4 bases at V and 6 bases at J, with 12 bases between.

The chain couples TRBV28 to TRBJ2-2; D is undetermined. The CDR3 has 13 residues. Trimming took off 3 bases at V and 4 bases at J, with 6 bases between the two ends. Germline assignment: CDR1 MDHEN and CDR2 SYDVKM. The CDR3 DNA reads TGTGCCAGCAGTTTTCCCGGCACCGGGGAGCTGTTTTTT. Amino acid sequence: CASSFPGTGELFF. Together with reference TRBV28 and TRBJ2-2, the CDR3 gives the full variable domain: DVKVTQSSRYLVKRTGEKVFLECVQDMDHENMFWYRQDPGLGLRLIYFSYDVKMKEKGDIPEGYSVSREKKERFSLILESASTNQTSMYLCASSFPGTGELFFGEGSRLTVL.

The chain carries TRBV28 and TRBJ1-5; no clear D gene. This CDR3 spans 12 amino acids. Germline V gene data show CDR1 as MDHEN and CDR2 as SYDVKM. The V end lost 5 bases, the J end lost 4 bases, and 6 bases lay between the germline ends. CDR3 sequence (DNA): TGTGCCAGCAGTCCGGGAAATCAGCCCCAGCATTTT. Translation: CASSPGNQPQHF.

The rearrangement uses TRBV6-5 and TRBJ1-2, with a possible D match to TRBD1 (5 bases). The germline V gene has CDR1 MNHEY and CDR2 SVGAGI. The CDR3 covers 14 residues. Trimming stripped 6 bases from V and 2 bases from J, with 13 bases between. This chain's CDR3 is CASRRPTDNYGYTF. The CDR3 bases are TGTGCCAGCAGACGTCCGACAGACAACTATGGCTACACCTTC.

This clone was found once. The chain is built from TRBV3-1 (or the pseudogene TRBV3-2) and TRBJ2-4; 7 bases fit TRBD2. The CDR3 is 19 amino acids. V shed 1 base, J shed 0 bases, and the junction held 12 bases outside the gene matches. Looked up from germline, CDR1 is LGHDT and CDR2 is YNNKEL (reference sequence). In nucleotides, the CDR3 is TGTGCCAGCAGCCAAGGCGCCTCCGGGACTACACTAGCCAAAAACATTCAGTACTTC. As protein: CASSQGASGTTLAKNIQYF.

The genes are TRBV29-1 and TRBJ2-7; 7 nucleotides line up with TRBD1. V was clipped by 4 bases and J by 5 bases; unmatched bases: 5. Looked up from germline, CDR1 is SQVTM and CDR2 is ANQGSEA. The CDR3 extends over 12 amino acids. The CDR3 DNA reads as TGCAGCGTTGTAGGACAGGTCAACGAGCAGTACTTC. Residues: CSVVGQVNEQYF.

The chain couples TRBV25-1 to TRBJ1-2; weak D call: TRBD1 (5 bases). Per the germline V gene, CDR1 is MGHDK and CDR2 is SYGVNS. This CDR3 region has 11 residues. The V end was cut by 6 bases, the J end by 8 bases, with 10 bases between. The CDR3 DNA reads as TGTGCCAGCAGGGGGCAGCTAGGCTACACCTTC. It yields the protein CASRGQLGYTF.

The chain employs TRBV9 and TRBJ2-7; 9 bases are a match to TRBD1. V gave up 4 bases and J gave up 5 bases; unmatched junction bases: 10. The CDR3 spans 15 residues. Germline assignment: CDR1 SGDLS and CDR2 YYNGEE. CDR3 DNA sequence: TGTGCCAGCAGCTCCCGACAGGGGGTATTCGACGAGCAGTACTTC. Translated, it gives CASSSRQGVFDEQYF.

V gene TRBV13 combines with J gene TRBJ1-1; 7 bases map to TRBD1. The CDR3 spans 16 residues. With 3 bases clipped from V and 2 bases from J, the junction kept 9 bases outside the gene matches. CDR1 is PRHDT, CDR2 FYEKMQ, per germline (reference sequence). Written as DNA, the CDR3 is TGTGCCAGCAGCTTGGAACAGGGGCGGGGTAACACTGAAGCTTTCTTT. Protein: CASSLEQGRGNTEAFF. Supplemented by reference TRBV13 and TRBJ1-1, the full variable domain reads AAGVIQSPRHLIKEKRETATLKCYPIPRHDTVYWYQQGPGQDPQFLISFYEKMQSDKGSIPDRFSAQQFSDYHSELNMSSLELGDSALYFCASSLEQGRGNTEAFFGQGTRLTVV.

The chain combines TRBV11-2 with TRBJ1-1; 8 bases are a match to TRBD1. V trimming: 1 base; J trimming: 1 base; junction bases outside the gene matches: 2. The germline V gene has CDR1 SGHAT and CDR2 FQNNGV. This CDR3 contains 15 residues. The CDR3: CASSLGTGGNTEAFF. The CDR3 coding sequence is TGTGCCAGCAGCTTAGGAACAGGGGGGAACACTGAAGCTTTCTTT.

The rearrangement uses TRBV28 and TRBJ2-7; D remains ambiguous. The CDR3 covers 15 residues. Trimming removed 1 base from V and 6 bases from J, with 16 bases in between. The V gene's germline CDR1 is MDHEN and CDR2 SYDVKM. This chain's CDR3 is CASSLFSQAGFEQYF. The CDR3 nucleotides are TGTGCCAGCAGTTTATTTTCTCAGGCTGGCTTCGAGCAGTACTTC. Complete variable domain (other parts from reference TRBV28 and TRBJ2-7): DVKVTQSSRYLVKRTGEKVFLECVQDMDHENMFWYRQDPGLGLRLIYFSYDVKMKEKGDIPEGYSVSREKKERFSLILESASTNQTSMYLCASSLFSQAGFEQYFGPGTRLTVT.

The chain uses TRBV19 and TRBJ2-7; 7 nucleotides match TRBD2. Losses at the gene ends were 3 bases for V and 4 bases for J; bases not matched to a gene: 12. The CDR3 consists of 16 residues. Germline-derived CDR1 and CDR2 are LNHDA and SQIVND (reference sequence). CDR3 amino acids: CASSISPGLTRYEQYF. DNA of the CDR3: TGTGCCAGTAGTATCTCCCCGGGACTAACACGATACGAGCAGTACTTC.

CDR3 region: CASSFDQGGGGNTIYF. The CDR3 nucleotides are TGCGCCAGCAGCTTCGACCAGGGGGGAGGTGGAAACACCATATATTTT. The rearrangement joins TRBV5-1 to TRBJ1-3; 7 nucleotides match TRBD1. CDR1 is SGHRS, CDR2 YFSETQ, per germline. V lost 2 bases, J lost 3 bases, and 8 bases stayed unmatched. The CDR3 extends over 16 amino acids. Filled out from reference TRBV5-1 and TRBJ1-3, the complete variable domain reads KAGVTQTPRYLIKTRGQQVTLSCSPISGHRSVSWYQQTPGQGLQFLFEYFSETQRNKGNFPGRFSGRQFSNSRSEMNVSTLELGDSALYLCASSFDQGGGGNTIYFGEGSWLTVV.

The rearrangement links TRBV28 to TRBJ2-7; D is uncertain. Germline CDR1 reads MDHEN; CDR2 reads SYDVKM. With 7 bases removed from V and 2 bases from J, the gap between germline ends came to 9 bases. CDR3 length equals 12 residues. CDR3 nucleotide sequence: TGTGCCAGCACCATAAAGCCCTACGAGCAGTACTTC. It encodes CASTIKPYEQYF. The variable domain in full, completed from reference TRBV28 and TRBJ2-7, reads DVKVTQSSRYLVKRTGEKVFLECVQDMDHENMFWYRQDPGLGLRLIYFSYDVKMKEKGDIPEGYSVSREKKERFSLILESASTNQTSMYLCASTIKPYEQYFGPGTRLTVT.

The V and J genes are TRBV4-1 and TRBJ1-1; D perhaps matches TRBD1 (5 bases). Trimming took 0 bases from V and 1 from J, leaving 9 bases between them. This CDR3 spans 15 amino acids. CDR1 and CDR2 from the germline V gene are MGHRA and YSYEKL. The CDR3 spells CASSQDPGGNTEAFF. The CDR3 DNA reads as TGCGCCAGCAGCCAAGATCCGGGGGGGAACACTGAAGCTTTCTTT.

The chain joins TRBV3-1 (or the pseudogene TRBV3-2) to TRBJ2-7, with 11 bases matching TRBD1. This CDR3 is built from 14 residues. J gave up 4 bases and V 3 bases, and 2 bases lay outside the gene matches. Looked up from germline, CDR1 is LGHDT and CDR2 is YNNKEL (reference sequence). Written as DNA, the CDR3 is TGTGCCAGCAGCCAGGGACAGGGGGGGTACGAGCAGTACTTC. This translates into CASSQGQGGYEQYF.

The genes are TRBV6-1 and TRBJ2-7, with TRBD1 identical over 9 bases. CDR1 is MNHNS and CDR2 is SASEGT in the germline V gene. Germline trimming cut 2 bases from V and 2 bases from J; bases unmatched to any gene: 4. The CDR3 is made up of 15 amino acids. CDR3 coding DNA: TGTGCCAGCAGTGAAAGGGGGACAGGGCCCTACGAGCAGTACTTC. It yields the protein CASSERGTGPYEQYF.

The chain combines TRBV7-2 with TRBJ1-5; weak D call: TRBD1 (5 bases). This CDR3 comprises 15 residues. Germline CDR1 is SGHTA and CDR2 is FQGNSA. V shed 3 bases and J shed 11 bases, with 20 bases lying between them. CDR3 in amino acids: CASSFNPSGTGTQHF. CDR3 bases: TGTGCCAGCAGCTTTAACCCCTCAGGAACAGGAACCCAGCATTTT.

The gene calls are TRBV28 and TRBJ2-4; maybe TRBD2 (6 bases). This CDR3 has 14 amino acids. Looked up from germline, CDR1 is MDHEN and CDR2 is SYDVKM. V was cut by 7 bases and J by 6 bases, with 16 bases left in between. The CDR3 DNA follows: TGTGCCAGCACGCCCGCCGGGGGTCGAAACATTCAGTACTTC. This sequence encodes CASTPAGGRNIQYF.

This rearrangement joins TRBV7-9 to TRBJ1-1; D is unresolved. The CDR3 spans 16 residues. Between the trimmed V and J ends, which lost 0 bases and 1 base, there was a span of 12 bases. The germline V gene encodes CDR1 SEHNR and CDR2 FQNEAQ (reference sequence). The CDR3 spells CASSLALGSPNTEAFF. As DNA, the CDR3 is TGTGCCAGCAGCTTAGCGCTGGGCTCGCCGAACACTGAAGCTTTCTTT.

This clone was seen only a few times. The chain is built from TRBV9 and TRBJ1-3; D remains unclear. Germline lookup yields CDR1 SGDLS and CDR2 YYNGEE. With 4 bases removed from V and 1 base from J, the gap between germline ends came to 15 bases. The CDR3 extends over 16 amino acids. This CDR3 reads CASSPQQRTSGNTIYF. In DNA, the CDR3 is TGTGCCAGCAGCCCCCAACAGAGAACGTCTGGAAACACCATATATTTT.

This CDR3 reads CASSFAGESSTQYF. As DNA, the CDR3 is TGCGCCAGCAGCTTTGCGGGAGAGAGCAGTACGCAGTATTTT. This chain links TRBV5-1 with TRBJ2-3; the match to TRBD2 covers 7 bases. J lost 8 bases, V lost 2 bases, and 8 bases had no gene match. CDR3 length: 14 amino acids. Germline loops: CDR1 SGHRS, CDR2 YFSETQ.

This rearrangement joins TRBV6-1 to TRBJ1-1; the D gene is possibly TRBD1 (6 bases). The CDR3 is 14 residues long. The germline CDR1 and CDR2 sequences are MNHNS and SASEGT. The ends were cut back, 1 base at V and 5 bases at J, with 11 bases in the middle. The CDR3 DNA sequence: TGTGCCAGCAGTGAAGAACAGGGTTGGACTGAAGCTTTCTTT. Translating gives CASSEEQGWTEAFF.